The clone carrying this T cell receptor beta chain was counted only a few times. Its antigen is still unknown. The CDR3 length is 15 residues. V lost 4 bases and J 6 bases, leaving 20 bases between the germline ends. Germline V lookup: CDR1 SGHKS, CDR2 YYEKEE (reference sequence). Assay: immunoSEQ multiplex PCR; the TCRdb copy retains only in-frame clones and omits some. Among 70,000 to 100,000 clones listed, about nine tenths were seen once. The data are from a study of T cells in localized non-small cell lung cancer. Overall study findings and caveats: Uninvolved adjacent lung, not tumor, had the highest T cell clonality. Heterogeneity remains possible, as sequencing covered one tumor region only. Out of the top 100 tumor clones, a median 57 were seen in adjacent lung.

J is TRBJ2-7 and V is TRBV5-5, with a weak D call TRBD1 (6 bases). Sequencing was performed on PBMCs, taken before any cancer treatment. The receptor was derived from a woman aged 35 to 70 with stage II squamous cell lung carcinoma. The CDR3 bases are TGTGCCAGCAGCCAAACAGGGCAGGGAAGTCGCGAGCAGTACTTC. Translation: CASSQTGQGSREQYF.